This TCR beta chain emerged from a study of T cell changes during pregnancy in multiple sclerosis (dated by TCRdb to between 2017 and 2020). For the wider study: Changes in the T cell repertoire over the course of pregnancy were examined in this study in women with multiple sclerosis.

This clone occurred once. Its target antigen remains unknown. The input lacks base qualities; no much larger clone sits a single base away. Looking up the germline V gene (reference sequence) yields CDR1 MNHEY and CDR2 SMNVEV. V is pruned by 5 bases and J by 0 bases, leaving 0 bases of the junction without a gene match. From its cysteine to its phenylalanine, the CDR3 spans 14 amino acids. Here the CDR3 DNA is all that survives: 42 bases in frame from base 1. The library relied on the immunoSEQ multiplex PCR assay. This is the immuneACCESS table as TCRdb keeps it, with only in-frame sequences that have V and J called. A part of the clones is gone; compared with another copy, unresolved V genes explain less than half, and the rest is unexplained. Recorded for this sample are about 69,000 clones; roughly 92% of them occurred a single time. Around 2% of the sample is taken by the ten largest.

Here the sequenced sample was peripheral blood, taken in the third trimester of pregnancy. Rearrangement joined TRBV27 to TRBJ2-3; a stretch of 9 junction bases matches TRBD2. This TCR was sampled from a female donor in good health, enrolled as a control in a pregnancy study. Read as DNA, the sequence is TGTGCCAGCAGTGCGGGGGGGAGCACAGATACGCAGTATTTT. Its coded protein is CASSAGGSTDTQYF.